This T cell receptor beta chain stems from a study of identifying expanded T cells in peripheral blood. Findings and limits, study-wide: Across healthy donors, higher total template counts meant significantly greater approximately two-week count variance. Differentially abundant clones: 0.95 to 1.5 between replicates, approximately 15 at 2 to 3 weeks, 19 to 20 at four.

Collection occurred without any documented infections or immune events in donors. Of note for this clone: The antigen is unknown.

TCRdb keeps only in-frame clones here, not all; method: immunoSEQ multiplex PCR. The sample yields more than 65,000 clones, about 88% seen once. V lost 9 bases and J lost 2; bases outside the gene matches: 1. Germline CDR1 reads SNHLY; CDR2 reads FYNNEI. The CDR3 runs to 12 residues. The rearrangement uses TRBV2 and TRBJ2-5; 9 bases map to TRBD1. Sample: blood. This TCR was recovered from a person aged 18 to 70 in good health. The DNA for the CDR3 is TGTGCCAGTGACAGGGGGCAAGAGACCCAGTACTTC. This encodes CASDRGQETQYF. Looking up the rest from reference TRBV2 and TRBJ2-5 gives the full variable domain: EPEVTQTPSHQVTQMGQEVILRCVPISNHLYFYWYRQILGQKVEFLVSFYNNEISEKSEIFDDQFSVERPDGSNFTLKIRSTKLEDSAMYFCASDRGQETQYFGPGTRLLVL.